This TCR beta chain was captured by sequencing in a study of blood T cell repertoires in COVID-19. The cohort comprised adults aged about 18 to 89 years residing in about 25 US areas. This CDR3 has 14 amino acids. The J segment lost 3 bases and the V segment lost 4 bases, leaving 8 bases of the junction unmatched. Germline values: CDR1 SQVTM, CDR2 ANQGSEA. Profiled with immunoSEQ multiplex PCR; TCRdb holds only in-frame clones, not every one. In the table there are around 290,000 clones, 75% to 95% of which are singletons. The sequencing input was PBMCs or T cells enriched from blood (not recorded which). The TCR originated in a woman in her 30s who had recovered from COVID-19. The V gene is TRBV29-1, the J gene TRBJ2-5, with 7 bases identical to TRBD1. In nucleotides, the CDR3 is TGCAGCGTTGGCTCGGGGCAGGGGGAAGAGACCCAGTACTTC. Its translation: CSVGSGQGEETQYF.